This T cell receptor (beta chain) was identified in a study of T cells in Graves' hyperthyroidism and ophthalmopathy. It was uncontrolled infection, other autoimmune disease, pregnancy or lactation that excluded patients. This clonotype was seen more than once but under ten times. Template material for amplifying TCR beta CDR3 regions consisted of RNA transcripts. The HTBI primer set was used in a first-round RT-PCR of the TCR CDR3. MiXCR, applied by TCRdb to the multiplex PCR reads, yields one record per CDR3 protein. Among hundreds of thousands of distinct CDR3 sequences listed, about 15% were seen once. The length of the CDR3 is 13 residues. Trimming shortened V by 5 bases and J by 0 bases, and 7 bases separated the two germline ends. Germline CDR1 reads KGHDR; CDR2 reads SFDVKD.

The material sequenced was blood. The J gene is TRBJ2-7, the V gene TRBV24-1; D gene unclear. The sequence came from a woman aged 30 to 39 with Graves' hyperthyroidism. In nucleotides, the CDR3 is TGTGCCACCAGTGGGGCGAGCTCCTACGAGCAGTACTTC. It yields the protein CATSGASSYEQYF.